A single sample gave rise to the 23 T cell receptor beta chains below, sequenced in a study of T cells after yellow fever vaccination. TCRdb recomputed calls from the 5' RACE reads with MiXCR, one row per CDR3 protein. The sample contains some 320,000 distinct CDR3 sequences, about 8.7% of which appear only once. Sequenced here: PBMCs, sampled on the day of the first yellow fever vaccination. These receptors all stem from a man aged 18 to 29 who received the YFV17D yellow fever vaccine.

The chain carries TRBV20-1 and TRBJ2-2; 8 bases line up with TRBD1. The CDR3 sequence is 16 residues long. J was trimmed by 4 bases and V by 3 bases; bases with no gene match: 10. The germline V gene has CDR1 DFQATT and CDR2 SNEGSKA (reference sequence). The CDR3 sequence is CSASGTGGRATGELFF. The CDR3 bases are TGCAGTGCTAGTGGGACAGGAGGTCGGGCCACCGGGGAGCTGTTTTTT.

J is TRBJ2-1 and V is TRBV4-1; D is tentatively TRBD1 or TRBD2 (10 bases each). CDR3 length: 20 amino acids. Deletions cut 4 bases from V and 7 bases from J, with 32 bases between. Germline V gives CDR1 MGHRA, CDR2 YSYEKL. Written as DNA, the CDR3 is TGCGCCAGCAGCCTCCCATTGGGACAGGGGAAACTAGCGGGGAAAAATGAGCAGTTCTTC. It yields the protein CASSLPLGQGKLAGKNEQFF.

This clonotype was detected many times. The J gene is TRBJ2-1, the V gene TRBV10-3; 8 nucleotides line up with TRBD1. Trimming took 3 bases from V and 0 from J; bases not matched to a gene: 16. The CDR3 spans 20 residues. Germline CDR1 is ENHRY and CDR2 is SYGVKD. CDR3 coding DNA: TGTGCCATCAGTGACCTTCCGGGACAGGCCGTCGCAAGCTCCTACAATGAGCAGTTCTTC. Protein: CAISDLPGQAVASSYNEQFF.

Many counts were recorded for this clonotype. V and J are TRBV20-1 and TRBJ2-7; D not certain. The CDR3 sequence is 12 residues long. Trimming removed 3 bases from V and 3 bases from J, with 9 bases in between. Germline V CDR1 and CDR2: DFQATT, SNEGSKA (reference sequence). CDR3 sequence: CSASNSDYEQYF. The DNA for the CDR3 is TGCAGTGCTAGTAACAGCGACTACGAGCAGTACTTC.

This clonotype has only a few counts. The chain's CDR3 is CASNPGLARGNEQFF. The CDR3, as DNA: TGTGCCAGCAACCCGGGACTAGCGAGAGGAAATGAGCAGTTCTTC. The genes are TRBV9 and TRBJ2-1; 10 bases are shared with TRBD2. The germline gives CDR1 SGDLS, CDR2 YYNGEE. The trim removed 6 bases at V and 7 bases at J, leaving 10 bases unmatched. The CDR3 loop spans 15 amino acids.

The chain joins TRBV5-1 to TRBJ2-5; perhaps TRBD1 as D (5 bases). The CDR3 is 13 residues long. Trimming shortened V by 7 bases and J by 4 bases, and 14 bases separated the two germline ends. Per germline, CDR1 SGHRS and CDR2 YFSETQ. As DNA, the CDR3 is TGCGCCAGCCTCAAGGGGCCGGGAGAGACCCAGTACTTC. This gives the protein CASLKGPGETQYF.

At least ten counts were recorded for this clonotype. The chain combines TRBV5-1 with TRBJ1-1; no reliable D call. The CDR3 runs 16 residues. Germline V gives CDR1 SGHRS, CDR2 YFSETQ. V was shortened by 4 bases and J by 3 bases, with 19 bases between the two germline ends. The CDR3 protein is CASSRYIGVRDTEAFF. CDR3 in DNA: TGCGCCAGCAGCCGCTATATCGGGGTACGTGACACTGAAGCTTTCTTT.

This clonotype showed up just a few times. The chain links TRBV6-1 to TRBJ2-3; weak D call: TRBD2 (6 bases). CDR1 is MNHNS, CDR2 SASEGT, per germline. The germline V and J ends were trimmed by 4 bases and 2 bases, with 10 bases remaining between them. CDR3 length: 14 amino acids. The CDR3 region has the DNA TGTGCCAGCAGTGCACTAGCTTCCACAGATACGCAGTATTTT. Its protein product is CASSALASTDTQYF.

Many counts were recorded for this clonotype. The rearrangement links TRBV5-1 to TRBJ1-6; a weak D match, TRBD1 (6 bases). The CDR3 totals 13 residues. V was trimmed by 4 bases and J by 7 bases, leaving 9 bases between them. Germline V gives CDR1 SGHRS, CDR2 YFSETQ. The CDR3 region has the DNA TGCGCCAGCAGCCCGGACAGCAATTCACCCCTCCACTTT. It yields the protein CASSPDSNSPLHF.

The V and J genes are TRBV6-1 and TRBJ1-5; 7 nucleotides match TRBD1. V lost 6 bases to trimming and J lost 2 bases; unmatched junction nucleotides: 7. Germline CDR1 reads MNHNS; CDR2 reads SASEGT. The CDR3 spans 15 residues. In nucleotides, the CDR3 is TGTGCCAGCAGCCCGCGACAGGGAGGCAATCAGCCCCAGCATTTT. As protein: CASSPRQGGNQPQHF.

This clonotype was found a few times. The chain uses TRBV9 and TRBJ2-5, with D maybe TRBD1 (5 bases). Germline CDR1 is SGDLS and CDR2 is YYNGEE. This CDR3 comprises 14 residues. Trimming left V 2 bases short and J 5 bases short, with 13 bases between. The CDR3 spells CASSVGPIRETQYF. The CDR3 coding sequence is TGTGCCAGCAGCGTGGGGCCGATCAGGGAGACCCAGTACTTC. The variable domain in full, completed from reference TRBV9 and TRBJ2-5, reads DSGVTQTPKHLITATGQRVTLRCSPRSGDLSVYWYQQSLDQGLQFLIQYYNGEERAKGNILERFSAQQFPDLHSELNLSSLELGDSALYFCASSVGPIRETQYFGPGTRLLVL.

This clonotype was recorded at least ten times. This sequence joins TRBV4-2 and TRBJ2-1; 9 nucleotides match TRBD2. CDR3 length: 17 residues. CDR1 LGHNA and CDR2 YNFKEQ come from the germline V gene. V lost 1 base and J lost 5; bases outside the gene matches: 9. As DNA, the CDR3 is TGTGCCAGCAGCCAAGGGTGGTCCAGCGGGGGGCACAATGAGCAGTTCTTC. Its protein is CASSQGWSSGGHNEQFF.

The rearrangement joins TRBV27 to TRBJ1-1; D unclear. CDR3 length: 14 amino acids. V was trimmed by 2 bases and J by 4 bases, leaving 11 bases between them. Germline V lookup: CDR1 MNHEY, CDR2 SMNVEV (reference sequence). The CDR3 here is CASSLTPPATEAFF. Here the CDR3 DNA reads TGTGCCAGCAGTTTAACGCCCCCGGCCACTGAAGCTTTCTTT.

This clonotype has ten or more counts. The rearrangement joins TRBV5-1 to TRBJ2-2; possibly TRBD1 for D (5 bases). Germline V gives CDR1 SGHRS, CDR2 YFSETQ. The CDR3 contains 14 residues. The V gene lost 0 bases and the J gene lost 6 bases, with 9 bases spanning the gap. CDR3 nucleotide sequence: TGCGCCAGCAGCTTGGGGGGCGCATCCGGGGAGCTGTTTTTT. Amino acid sequence: CASSLGGASGELFF.

This clonotype was counted ten times or more. The chain joins TRBV24-1 to TRBJ1-5; no reliable D call. V was shortened by 2 bases and J by 5 bases, with 18 bases between the two germline ends. This CDR3 has 17 amino acids. Germline V gene lookup returns CDR1 KGHDR and CDR2 SFDVKD. The CDR3 DNA sequence: TGTGCCACCAGTGATTCAGGACGGAGGGCTATCGATCAGCCCCAGCATTTT. It specifies CATSDSGRRAIDQPQHF.

This clonotype showed up just once. The DNA for the CDR3 is TGTGCCAGCAGCCCCCCGGGACTAGCGGGTGAGCAGTTCTTC. Translation: CASSPPGLAGEQFF. The J gene is TRBJ2-1, the V gene TRBV9; 12 nucleotides align to TRBD2. CDR3 length: 14 amino acids. The trim removed 4 bases at V and 9 bases at J, leaving 5 bases unmatched. Germline V lookup: CDR1 SGDLS, CDR2 YYNGEE.

The genes are TRBV4-2 and TRBJ1-6; a weak D match, TRBD1 (6 bases). Trimming took 6 bases from V and 0 from J, leaving 9 bases between them. Germline V gene lookup returns CDR1 LGHNA and CDR2 YNFKEQ. The CDR3 has 15 residues. The CDR3 coding sequence is TGTGCCAGCAGAGGGGGACCCTCCTATAATTCACCCCTCCACTTT. Encoded protein: CASRGGPSYNSPLHF.

The chain joins TRBV12-3 or TRBV12-4 to TRBJ2-1, with 10 bases aligning to TRBD1. The V and J ends lost 5 bases and 4 bases, in that order; junction bases with no gene match: 8. The CDR3 is made up of 16 amino acids. The CDR3 bases are TGTGCCAGCAGTACCTCGACAGGGGGCCAATACAATGAGCAGTTCTTC. Residues: CASSTSTGGQYNEQFF.

This chain links TRBV5-1 with TRBJ2-7, with 7 bases that match TRBD1. Germline V CDR1 and CDR2: SGHRS, YFSETQ. Unmatched junction bases numbered 9, after V lost 4 bases and J lost 5 bases. The CDR3 extends over 14 amino acids. CDR3 sequence reads: CASSPVTGNHEQYF. The CDR3 DNA reads as TGCGCCAGCAGCCCGGTGACAGGGAACCACGAGCAGTACTTC.

The V and J genes are TRBV7-9 and TRBJ1-2, with D uncertain. CDR1 is SEHNR and CDR2 is FQNEAQ in the germline V gene (reference sequence). The CDR3 is 15 residues long. Trimming pared 1 base from V and 3 bases from J, leaving 12 bases between. CDR3 coding DNA: TGTGCCAGCAGCTTAGGCTTGGCCTTGGACTATGGCTACACCTTC. This sequence encodes CASSLGLALDYGYTF.

This clonotype was seen a few times. The chain combines TRBV2 with TRBJ1-4; weak D call: TRBD1 (6 bases). This CDR3 has 13 residues. Trimming stripped 4 bases from V and 8 bases from J, with 11 bases between. From germline, CDR1 is SNHLY and CDR2 FYNNEI. This CDR3 is CASSGGLEEKLFF. CDR3 nucleotides: TGTGCCAGCAGTGGGGGGCTCGAGGAAAAACTGTTTTTT.

This clonotype appeared a few times. This rearrangement joins TRBV6-5 to TRBJ2-3, with unresolved D. Germline CDR1 is MNHEY and CDR2 is SVGAGI. The CDR3 contains 15 residues. V was shortened by 2 bases and J by 2 bases, with 11 bases between the two germline ends. CDR3: CASSYGRLNTDTQYF. In DNA form, the CDR3 reads TGTGCCAGCAGTTACGGCAGACTCAACACAGATACGCAGTATTTT.

The chain employs TRBV28 and TRBJ2-1; the match to TRBD2 covers 12 bases. The CDR3 runs to 15 residues. The V gene end was trimmed by 6 bases and the J gene end by 5 bases; junction bases not matched to a gene: 5. Germline CDR1 and CDR2: MDHEN and SYDVKM. The CDR3: CASSLLAGGNNEQFF. DNA of the CDR3: TGTGCCAGCAGCCTACTAGCGGGGGGCAACAATGAGCAGTTCTTC.